One sample yielded the 25 T cell receptor beta chains listed below, sequenced in a study of T cells in Graves' hyperthyroidism and ophthalmopathy. The source material, RNA transcripts, was used to amplify TCR beta CDR3 regions. Using the HTBI primer set, a first-round RT-PCR was run on the TCR CDR3. MiXCR, applied by TCRdb to the multiplex PCR reads, yields one record per CDR3 protein. This table holds around 340,000 distinct CDR3 sequences, around 23% found once. Source material: blood. Receptors were obtained from a woman in her forties or fifties with Graves' hyperthyroidism.

This clonotype has a count of ten or more. The V call is TRBV7-9, the J call TRBJ2-3, with TRBD1 matching over 7 bases. The V segment lost 3 bases and the J segment 5 bases; nucleotides outside the gene matches: 5. The CDR3 contains 14 residues. The germline CDR1 and CDR2 sequences are SEHNR and FQNEAQ (reference sequence). CDR3 nucleotide sequence: TGTGCCAGCAGCTTGGACAGGATCGGAGATACGCAGTATTTT. The encoded protein is CASSLDRIGDTQYF.

This clonotype has a count of ten or more. This chain joins TRBV4-2 and TRBJ2-3; 13 bases line up with TRBD2. The CDR3 loop spans 16 amino acids. The V gene's germline CDR1 is LGHNA and CDR2 YNFKEQ. Unmatched junction bases numbered 5, after V lost 5 bases and J lost 3 bases. The CDR3 region has the DNA TGTGCCAGCAGCAAACGGACTAGCGGGAGTACAGATACGCAGTATTTT. Translating gives CASSKRTSGSTDTQYF.

This clonotype was seen once. The chain carries TRBV20-1 and TRBJ1-2; no definite D call. Germline lookup yields CDR1 DFQATT and CDR2 SNEGSKA (reference sequence). V gave up 6 bases and J gave up 0 bases, with 14 bases separating them. This CDR3 region has 14 residues. CDR3 region: CSAPRGAANYGYTF. Here the CDR3 DNA reads TGCAGTGCCCCTCGGGGTGCCGCTAACTATGGCTACACCTTC.

The V and J genes are TRBV2 and TRBJ2-7; perhaps TRBD2 as D (5 bases). This CDR3 has 15 residues. From germline, CDR1 is SNHLY and CDR2 FYNNEI. With 6 bases removed from V and 3 bases from J, the gap between germline ends came to 18 bases. CDR3 DNA: TGTGCCAGCAGCTTAGAGGCGGGCAGACTCTACGAGCAGTACTTC. Amino acids: CASSLEAGRLYEQYF.

The chain joins TRBV5-1 to TRBJ1-2; D gene unclear. The V end was cut by 5 bases, the J end by 3 bases, with 14 bases between. This CDR3 contains 14 residues. Germline-derived CDR1 and CDR2 are SGHRS and YFSETQ. The CDR3 is CASSDKGADYGYTF. CDR3 in DNA: TGCGCCAGCAGTGATAAGGGCGCGGACTATGGCTACACCTTC.

This clonotype was detected a few times. The CDR3 protein is CASRSYNSPLHF. CDR3 in DNA: TGTGCCAGCAGGTCATATAATTCACCCCTCCACTTT. The chain is built from TRBV27 and TRBJ1-6, with D unresolved. This CDR3 has 12 amino acids. Germline V gene data show CDR1 as MNHEY and CDR2 as SMNVEV (reference sequence). The V gene lost 6 bases and the J gene lost 4 bases, with 4 bases spanning the gap.

This clonotype was seen only a few times. The V call is TRBV27, the J call TRBJ2-5, with D unclear. The CDR3 has 13 residues. Germline CDR1 MNHEY, CDR2 SMNVEV (reference sequence). The V end was cut by 5 bases, the J end by 0 bases, with 7 bases between. The CDR3 is CASSKHNQETQYF. The CDR3 bases are TGTGCCAGCAGTAAACACAACCAAGAGACCCAGTACTTC.

Concerning this clonotype itself: Germline is not matched at one junction end, which may reflect a read error. CDR3 sequence (DNA): TGTGCCAGCAGTTACGAGGCATTAACAAACACTGAAGCTCTCTTT. Translated, it gives CASSYEALTNTEALF. J is TRBJ1-1 and V is TRBV12-3 or TRBV12-4; no clear D. The CDR3 contains 15 residues.

About this clonotype itself: One end of the junction fails to match germline, which may point to a read error. The chain recombines TRBV20-1 with TRBJ1-4, with D tentatively TRBD1 (5 bases). The CDR3 has 14 residues. Germline CDR1 is DFQATT and CDR2 is SNEGSKA (reference sequence). The CDR3 spells CSARGQGTNERLFF. In DNA, the CDR3 is TGCAGTGCTAGAGGCCAGGGAACTAATGAAAGACTGTTTTTT.

This chain uses TRBV27 with TRBJ1-5; D not resolved. CDR1 is MNHEY and CDR2 is SMNVEV in the germline V gene (reference sequence). Trimming shortened V by 1 base and J by 4 bases, and 11 bases separated the two germline ends. This CDR3 is built from 15 residues. The CDR3 DNA sequence: TGTGCCAGCAGTTTATTCTCTATCGGTAATCAGCCCCAGCATTTT. It encodes CASSLFSIGNQPQHF.

The CDR3 DNA reads TGTGCCAGCTCACCTACCGGGACTAGCGGCTCCTACGAGCAGTACTTC. Translation: CASSPTGTSGSYEQYF. The rearrangement links TRBV18 to TRBJ2-7, with 11 nucleotides matching TRBD2. V was clipped by 3 bases and J by 0 bases; unmatched bases: 4. The CDR3 loop spans 16 amino acids. CDR1 is KGHSH, CDR2 LQKENI, per germline.

This chain uses TRBV5-8 with TRBJ1-3; 7 bases are shared with TRBD1. Per the germline V gene, CDR1 is SGHTS and CDR2 is YDEGEE. CDR3 length: 15 amino acids. V lost 4 bases, J lost 5 bases, and 9 bases stayed unmatched. For the CDR3, the DNA is TGTGCCAGCAGCCAATACAGGGGATTAAGAAACACCATATATTTT. Protein: CASSQYRGLRNTIYF.

This clonotype was seen at least ten times. The chain couples TRBV27 to TRBJ1-1, with 7 bases identical to TRBD1. This CDR3 region has 13 residues. V lost 7 bases and J lost 4; bases outside the gene matches: 6. The germline V gene encodes CDR1 MNHEY and CDR2 SMNVEV (reference sequence). DNA of the CDR3: TGTGCCAGCACCCGACAGGGAGGCACTGAAGCTTTCTTT. This sequence encodes CASTRQGGTEAFF.

V and J are TRBV27 and TRBJ2-5; D not certain. The CDR3 length is 14 residues. Trimming cost V 0 bases and J 3 bases, with 8 bases left between them. The germline V gene encodes CDR1 MNHEY and CDR2 SMNVEV (reference sequence). Written as DNA, the CDR3 is TGTGCCAGCAGTTTATCGGTAAAGGAAGAGACCCAGTACTTC. As protein: CASSLSVKEETQYF.

This clonotype appeared many times. V gene TRBV7-2 combines with J gene TRBJ2-7; TRBD2 matches at 7 bases. Unmatched junction bases numbered 9, after V lost 0 bases and J lost 1 base. CDR3 length equals 17 residues. Per germline, CDR1 SGHTA and CDR2 FQGNSA. The CDR3 DNA sequence: TGTGCCAGCAGCTTAGCCCACGGAAACGGGGGGTCCTACGAGCAGTACTTC. Translated, it gives CASSLAHGNGGSYEQYF.

This clonotype came up many times. The chain joins TRBV20-1 to TRBJ2-1; a weak D match, TRBD1 (6 bases). Per germline, CDR1 DFQATT and CDR2 SNEGSKA (reference sequence). Trimming pared 1 base from V and 3 bases from J, leaving 10 bases between. CDR3 length equals 14 residues. CDR3 DNA: TGCAGTGCTAGAGCGGGACAATACTACAATGAGCAGTTCTTC. Its translation is CSARAGQYYNEQFF.

A few counts support this clonotype. The chain couples TRBV19 to TRBJ2-6, with a weak D call TRBD2 (5 bases). Trimming took 0 bases from V and 0 from J, leaving 12 bases between them. The CDR3 contains 18 residues. Germline V gives CDR1 LNHDA, CDR2 SQIVND (reference sequence). CDR3 DNA sequence: TGTGCCAGTAGTATAGACCCGCGGGCAGACTCTGGGGCCAACGTCCTGACTTTC. It translates to CASSIDPRADSGANVLTF. Variable domain in full (rest from reference TRBV19 and TRBJ2-6): DGGITQSPKYLFRKEGQNVTLSCEQNLNHDAMYWYRQDPGQGLRLIYYSQIVNDFQKGDIAEGYSVSREKKESFPLTVTSAQKNPTAFYLCASSIDPRADSGANVLTFGAGSRLTVL.

Ten or more counts support this clonotype. The J gene is TRBJ2-2, the V gene TRBV12-3 or TRBV12-4; 14 positions match TRBD2. J lost 7 bases, V lost 1 base, and 5 bases had no gene match. This CDR3 has 17 residues. CDR3: CASSLVGTSGSFGELFF. The CDR3 DNA sequence: TGTGCCAGCAGTTTAGTTGGGACTAGCGGGAGCTTCGGGGAGCTGTTTTTT.

Ten or more counts support this clonotype. Here the CDR3 reads CSVRWVNYNEQFF. The CDR3 nucleotides read TGCAGTGTCCGTTGGGTGAACTACAATGAGCAGTTCTTC. The V gene is TRBV20-1, the J gene TRBJ2-1, with unresolved D. Trimming stripped 7 bases from V and 3 bases from J, with 13 bases between. In germline, CDR1 is DFQATT, CDR2 SNEGSKA (reference sequence). CDR3 size: 13 residues.

This clonotype was recorded many times. This chain joins TRBV7-8 and TRBJ1-1, with a possible D match to TRBD1 (6 bases). The V and J ends lost 5 bases and 4 bases respectively, with 11 bases between them. The CDR3 has 13 residues. Germline V gene lookup returns CDR1 SGHVS and CDR2 FQNEAQ. CDR3 loop: CASSPTGTTEAFF. DNA for the CDR3: TGTGCCAGCAGCCCAACAGGGACCACTGAAGCTTTCTTT.

Of note for this clonotype: A much larger clone lies one base from this, so it may be a read error. The chain combines TRBV6-1 with TRBJ1-2, with TRBD1 as a possible D gene (6 bases). The CDR3 covers 12 residues. Germline loops: CDR1 MNHNS, CDR2 SASEGT. Trimming pared 7 bases from V and 4 bases from J, leaving 10 bases between. The CDR3 sequence: CASTDRSYGYTF. In DNA, the CDR3 is TGTGCCAGCACCGACAGGAGCTATGGCTACACCTTC.

With regard to this clonotype: A much larger clone sits a single nucleotide away, making a read error possible. The V gene is TRBV29-1, the J gene TRBJ2-7, with 11 bases matching TRBD2. Germline CDR1 SQVTM, CDR2 ANQGSEA. The trim removed 5 bases at V and 7 bases at J, leaving 10 bases unmatched. This CDR3 has 14 residues. The CDR3 is CSVSVAGGSGEQYF. CDR3 bases: TGCAGCGTTTCGGTAGCGGGAGGGTCGGGGGAGCAGTACTTC.

V and J are TRBV12-3 or TRBV12-4 and TRBJ2-7; 7 bases are a match to TRBD1. This CDR3 comprises 15 residues. Trimming took 5 bases from V and 1 from J; bases not matched to a gene: 8. CDR3 coding DNA: TGTGCCAGCAGTCTCTACCGGGACAGTTCCTACGAGCAGTACTTC. It specifies CASSLYRDSSYEQYF.

Note on this clonotype: A clone one base away is much larger, so this may be a read error. The chain uses TRBV3-1 and TRBJ1-3; D is possibly TRBD1 (6 bases). The CDR3 spans 14 residues. CDR1 is LGHDT, CDR2 YNNKEL, per germline (reference sequence). Trimming took 1 base from V and 2 from J, leaving 6 bases between them. CDR3 sequence: CASSQGTAGNTIYF. For the CDR3, the DNA is TGTGCCAGCAGCCAAGGGACAGCTGGAAACACCATATATTTT.

In its sample, this clonotype was seen many times. The V gene is TRBV2, the J gene TRBJ2-1; 9 bases are shared with TRBD2. There are 16 residues in the CDR3. Losses at the gene ends were 6 bases for V and 4 bases for J; bases not matched to a gene: 10. Germline CDR1 is SNHLY and CDR2 is FYNNEI. In DNA, the CDR3 is TGTGCCAGCAGGGAGACTAGCGGCAAACCTTACAATGAGCAGTTCTTC. Its protein is CASRETSGKPYNEQFF.